The 21 T cell receptor beta chains presented below share a single source sample, sequenced in a study of blood T cell repertoires in COVID-19. This table comes from immunoSEQ multiplex PCR, and its TCRdb copy is limited to in-frame clones, with some not included. The sample comprises about 240,000 clones, around 84% of which are singletons, and 6% to 9% rests with the top ten. The source material was peripheral blood. The receptors shown here come from a woman aged 70-85 years with active or convalescent COVID-19.

The CDR3 region is CASSGPIQGEQYF. The CDR3 bases are TGCGCCAGCAGTGGTCCCATACAGGGCGAGCAGTACTTC. The chain combines TRBV10-2 with TRBJ2-7, with D possibly TRBD1 on 6 matching bases. V was trimmed by 4 bases and J by 6 bases, leaving 13 bases between them. CDR1 and CDR2 (germline): WSHSY, SAAADI. The CDR3 is 13 residues long.

J is TRBJ1-2 and V is TRBV7-2; 7 bases agree with TRBD1. The CDR3 sequence is 17 residues long. J lost 1 base, V lost 2 bases, and 10 bases had no gene match. The germline V gene encodes CDR1 SGHTA and CDR2 FQGNSA. The DNA of the CDR3 is TGTGCCAGCAGCTTAAAACCCTCCCAGGGGGATAACTATGGCTACACCTTC. Translating it yields CASSLKPSQGDNYGYTF.

The chain links TRBV7-2 to TRBJ1-6; D is perhaps TRBD1 (5 bases). Germline V CDR1 and CDR2: SGHTA, FQGNSA. CDR3 size: 15 residues. The V end lost 5 bases, the J end lost 6 bases, and 14 bases lay between the germline ends. The CDR3 is CASSPQRGPNSPLHF. In DNA, the CDR3 is TGTGCCAGCAGCCCTCAGCGGGGACCTAATTCACCCCTCCACTTT. Combining the CDR3 with reference TRBV7-2 and TRBJ1-6 gives the whole variable domain GAGVSQSPSNKVTEKGKDVELRCDPISGHTALYWYRQSLGQGLEFLIYFQGNSAPDKSGLPSDRFSAERTGGSVSTLTIQRTQQEDSAVYLCASSPQRGPNSPLHFGNGTRLTVT.

V usage is TRBV6-6 and J usage is TRBJ1-3; D is uncertain. The V gene lost 2 bases and the J gene lost 0 bases, with 5 bases spanning the gap. The CDR3 contains 14 residues. CDR1 is MNHNY and CDR2 is SVGAGI in the germline V gene (reference sequence). This CDR3 is CASSYAASGNTIYF. The CDR3 DNA reads as TGTGCCAGCAGTTACGCGGCCTCTGGAAACACCATATATTTT.

CDR3 amino acids: CASGFSGGDEQYF. CDR3 nucleotide sequence: TGTGCCAGCGGATTTAGCGGCGGCGACGAGCAGTACTTC. This chain connects TRBV12-3 or TRBV12-4 to TRBJ2-7; D is possibly TRBD2 (6 bases). V lost 8 bases to trimming and J lost 5 bases, with 16 bases between them. The CDR3 consists of 13 residues.

This clone was seen only once. The chain joins TRBV7-9 to TRBJ1-2, with D unresolved. This CDR3 is built from 13 residues. CDR1 and CDR2 from the germline V gene are SEHNR and FQNEAQ (reference sequence). Trimming shortened V by 2 bases and J by 3 bases, and 7 bases separated the two germline ends. The CDR3 here is CASSLIEYYGYTF. CDR3 nucleotide sequence: TGTGCCAGCAGCTTAATAGAATACTATGGCTACACCTTC.

This chain joins TRBV6-5 and TRBJ1-1; 11 nucleotides agree with TRBD1. From germline, CDR1 is MNHEY and CDR2 SVGAGI. Trimming cost V 6 bases and J 3 bases; bases outside gene matches: 0. The CDR3 length is 13 residues. The CDR3 region has the DNA TGTGCCAGCAGGGGACAGGGGGACACTGAAGCTTTCTTT. This sequence encodes CASRGQGDTEAFF.

This rearrangement joins TRBV7-9 to TRBJ2-1; 7 bases match TRBD1. CDR3 length: 14 amino acids. Trimming took 6 bases from V and 2 from J; bases not matched to a gene: 4. Germline assignment: CDR1 SEHNR and CDR2 FQNEAQ (reference sequence). The CDR3 is CASRTGLPYNEQFF. The CDR3 DNA reads TGTGCCAGCAGGACAGGGCTTCCCTACAATGAGCAGTTCTTC.

This sequence joins TRBV11-2 and TRBJ2-7; 8 nucleotides match TRBD2. The CDR3 covers 14 residues. Germline V CDR1 and CDR2: SGHAT, FQNNGV. V gave up 3 bases and J gave up 5 bases; unmatched junction bases: 6. CDR3 loop: CASSFSGTSDEQYF. The DNA for the CDR3 is TGTGCCAGCAGCTTTAGCGGGACCTCGGACGAGCAGTACTTC.

In its sample, this clone was seen a few times. V usage is TRBV2 and J usage is TRBJ2-7, with 9 bases matching TRBD1. The J segment lost 5 bases and the V segment lost 6 bases, leaving 8 bases of the junction unmatched. This CDR3 is 14 amino acids long. Germline V gives CDR1 SNHLY, CDR2 FYNNEI. The CDR3 DNA reads as TGTGCCAGCAGGGGACAGGGAATTACCCACGAGCAGTACTTC. Its translation is CASRGQGITHEQYF.

The J gene is TRBJ2-1, the V gene TRBV7-2, with a weak D call TRBD1 (6 bases). The CDR3 loop spans 15 amino acids. Trimming removed 5 bases at V and 7 bases at J, with 18 bases between. CDR1 and CDR2 (germline): SGHTA, FQGNSA. The CDR3 loop reads CASSLVGQLVNEQFF. The CDR3 DNA reads TGTGCCAGCAGCCTAGTTGGACAGCTAGTTAATGAGCAGTTCTTC.

CDR3 in DNA: TGTGCCAGCAGCTTAGAGACGGGGGTCACAGATACGCAGTATTTT. Translation: CASSLETGVTDTQYF. This rearrangement joins TRBV11-2 to TRBJ2-3; D may be TRBD2 (6 bases). V was pared by 0 bases and J by 2 bases, with 9 bases between. Germline V gene data show CDR1 as SGHAT and CDR2 as FQNNGV. The CDR3 runs to 15 residues.

This CDR3 reads CASSSRVEAFF. CDR3 nucleotides: TGTGCCAGCAGCTCCCGTGTGGAAGCTTTCTTT. V is TRBV7-9 and J is TRBJ1-1; D remains unclear. The germline V gene has CDR1 SEHNR and CDR2 FQNEAQ (reference sequence). The CDR3 covers 11 residues. The germline V and J ends were trimmed by 4 bases and 8 bases, with 8 bases remaining between them.

The chain has TRBV3-1 (or the pseudogene TRBV3-2) and TRBJ1-6; no definite D call. The CDR3 runs 11 residues. The germline V gene has CDR1 LGHDT and CDR2 YNNKEL (reference sequence). V lost 6 bases, J lost 8 bases, and 5 bases lay in between. Here the CDR3 DNA reads TGTGCCAGCAGTCCTGATTCACCCCTCCACTTT. Protein sequence: CASSPDSPLHF.

The chain combines TRBV12-3 or TRBV12-4 with TRBJ2-2, with D perhaps TRBD1 (5 bases). The CDR3 totals 13 residues. The V end was cut by 3 bases, the J end by 6 bases, with 8 bases between. For the CDR3, the DNA is TGTGCCAGCAGTTTCAGGGAATCCGGGGAGCTGTTTTTT. It specifies CASSFRESGELFF.

The genes are TRBV6-6 and TRBJ1-3, with TRBD1 matching over 7 bases. The germline V gene encodes CDR1 MNHNY and CDR2 SVGAGI (reference sequence). V lost 6 bases and J lost 3; bases outside the gene matches: 5. The CDR3 is 14 amino acids. CDR3 in amino acids: CASSRTGSGNTIYF. CDR3 bases: TGTGCCAGCAGCCGGACAGGAAGTGGAAACACCATATATTTT.

J is TRBJ1-2 and V is TRBV19, with TRBD1 matching 9 bases. Germline loops: CDR1 LNHDA, CDR2 SQIVND (reference sequence). The length of the CDR3 is 14 residues. Trimming cost V 5 bases and J 1 base; bases outside gene matches: 2. The CDR3 nucleotides are TGTGCCAGTAGTCGACAGGGGGGTAACTATGGCTACACCTTC. Translation: CASSRQGGNYGYTF.

The chain joins TRBV21-1 to TRBJ2-4; the table assigns TRBD2, which was not confirmed against the DNA. TRBV21-1 counts as a pseudogene. This CDR3 is built from 17 residues. CDR3 amino acids: CASSKALGGGAKNIQYF. The CDR3 DNA reads TGTGCCAGCAGCAAAGCGCTGGGCGGAGGGGCCAAAAACATTCAGTACTTC.

The chain links TRBV2 to TRBJ1-1; D might be TRBD1 (6 bases). The CDR3 extends over 16 amino acids. V gave up 1 base and J gave up 1 base, with 13 bases separating them. Per germline, CDR1 SNHLY and CDR2 FYNNEI. CDR3 nucleotides: TGTGCCAGCAGTGAAGGTTTGGGCAGGGGGAACACTGAAGCTTTCTTT. Its protein is CASSEGLGRGNTEAFF.

This clone was counted once. The rearrangement links TRBV5-1 to TRBJ1-6; D is perhaps TRBD1 (6 bases). The CDR3 contains 16 residues. Germline CDR1 and CDR2: SGHRS and YFSETQ. The V end lost 2 bases, the J end lost 16 bases, and 25 bases lay between the germline ends. In nucleotides, the CDR3 is TGCGCCAGCAGCTTCAGGTCCGGCGGCAGGGGTTCAGGTCTCCACTTT. Protein: CASSFRSGGRGSGLHF.

V is TRBV11-2 and J is TRBJ2-4; D remains ambiguous. CDR3 length: 11 amino acids. The V gene lost 4 bases and the J gene lost 6 bases, with 4 bases spanning the gap. Germline loops: CDR1 SGHAT, CDR2 FQNNGV. Here the CDR3 reads CASSSLNIQYF. The CDR3 region has the DNA TGTGCCAGCAGCTCCCTAAACATTCAGTACTTC. Combining the CDR3 with reference TRBV11-2 and TRBJ2-4 gives the whole variable domain EAGVAQSPRYKIIEKRQSVAFWCNPISGHATLYWYQQILGQGPKLLIQFQNNGVVDDSQLPKDRFSAERLKGVDSTLKIQPAKLEDSAVYLCASSSLNIQYFGAGTRLSVL.